The 26 T cell receptor beta chains listed next were all sequenced from one sample in a study of blood T cell repertoires in COVID-19. Sequencing was performed with immunoSEQ multiplex PCR; in TCRdb, only in-frame clones are kept and a portion is missing. The sample carries around 270,000 clones, approximately 90% recorded once. The specimen sequenced was peripheral blood. The source is a man aged 35-49 years with acute or convalescent COVID-19.

This chain links TRBV3-1 (or the pseudogene TRBV3-2) with TRBJ2-1; 13 nucleotides match TRBD2. V was pared by 0 bases and J by 16 bases, with 6 bases of the junction left unmatched. This CDR3 comprises 14 residues. Looked up from germline, CDR1 is LGHDT and CDR2 is YNNKEL (reference sequence). The DNA of the CDR3 is TGTGCCAGCAGCCAAGAAGGACTAGCGGGGGCCCCCTTCTTC. This translates into CASSQEGLAGAPFF.

The J gene is TRBJ1-2, the V gene TRBV5-6; D unclear. This CDR3 is built from 12 residues. The V gene lost 3 bases and the J gene lost 7 bases, with 10 bases spanning the gap. Germline V gene data show CDR1 as SGHDT and CDR2 as YYEEEE. The CDR3 reads CASSWMGGGYTF. For the CDR3, the DNA is TGTGCCAGCAGCTGGATGGGAGGTGGCTACACCTTC. Full variable domain (remainder filled in from reference TRBV5-6 and TRBJ1-2): DAGVTQSPTHLIKTRGQQVTLRCSPKSGHDTVSWYQQALGQGPQFIFQYYEEEERQRGNFPDRFSGHQFPNYSSELNVNALLLGDSALYLCASSWMGGGYTFGSGTRLTVV.

The chain is built from TRBV28 and TRBJ1-4; D ambiguous. This CDR3 contains 17 residues. The V and J ends lost 6 bases and 1 base respectively, with 18 bases between them. Germline CDR1 is MDHEN and CDR2 is SYDVKM. CDR3 nucleotide sequence: TGTGCCAGCAGCTCCCGTTCGGGGAAGAAAACTAATGAAAAACTGTTTTTT. Encoded protein: CASSSRSGKKTNEKLFF.

The chain is built from TRBV2 and TRBJ2-1; 7 bases map to TRBD1. The CDR3 is made up of 12 amino acids. V was clipped by 5 bases and J by 9 bases; unmatched bases: 4. Germline CDR1 and CDR2: SNHLY and FYNNEI. The CDR3 DNA is TGTGCCAGCAGTCCCACAGGGGCTGAGCAGTTCTTC. Amino acid sequence: CASSPTGAEQFF. The complete variable domain, with remaining parts taken from reference TRBV2 and TRBJ2-1, reads EPEVTQTPSHQVTQMGQEVILRCVPISNHLYFYWYRQILGQKVEFLVSFYNNEISEKSEIFDDQFSVERPDGSNFTLKIRSTKLEDSAMYFCASSPTGAEQFFGPGTRLTVL.

This clone was seen more than once but under ten times. The genes are TRBV11-3 and TRBJ2-2, with 8 bases that match TRBD1. The junction had 11 bases not matched to a gene; V was cut back by 2 bases and J by 12 bases. Germline-derived CDR1 and CDR2 are SGHNT and YENEEA. The CDR3 covers 15 residues. The CDR3 nucleotides are TGTGCCAGCAGCTTAATCCAGGGGGCCGCTCCGCAGCTGTTTTTT. Its protein is CASSLIQGAAPQLFF.

The gene calls are TRBV5-1 and TRBJ2-1; D is possibly TRBD2 (6 bases). Germline V gene data show CDR1 as SGHRS and CDR2 as YFSETQ. The CDR3 sequence is 17 residues long. Trimming left V 4 bases short and J 4 bases short, with 21 bases between. The CDR3: CASSHPRDFLTYNEQFF. In nucleotides, the CDR3 is TGCGCCAGCAGCCACCCGAGGGACTTCCTGACTTACAATGAGCAGTTCTTC.

The V call is TRBV29-1, the J call TRBJ1-3, with D unclear. The CDR3 is made up of 13 amino acids. V was shortened by 7 bases and J by 2 bases, with 12 bases between the two germline ends. In germline, CDR1 is SQVTM, CDR2 ANQGSEA. The CDR3 sequence: CSAAEEAGNTIYF. Here the CDR3 DNA reads TGCAGCGCCGCGGAGGAAGCTGGAAACACCATATATTTT.

This sequence joins TRBV7-9 and TRBJ2-1; 10 positions agree with TRBD2. CDR3 size: 18 residues. Germline V gene data show CDR1 as SEHNR and CDR2 as FQNEAQ (reference sequence). V lost 1 base to trimming and J lost 7 bases; unmatched junction nucleotides: 13. The chain's CDR3 is CASSLVVGASGGGNEQFF. DNA for the CDR3: TGTGCCAGCAGCTTAGTGGTAGGCGCTAGCGGGGGCGGGAATGAGCAGTTCTTC.

The chain uses TRBV7-3 and TRBJ2-1; the match to TRBD2 covers 9 bases. Unmatched junction bases numbered 5, after V lost 3 bases and J lost 8 bases. Germline CDR1 is SGHTA and CDR2 is FQGTGA. This CDR3 comprises 14 residues. The CDR3 spells CASSFAGGRDEQFF. CDR3 coding DNA: TGTGCCAGCAGCTTCGCGGGGGGGCGCGATGAGCAGTTCTTC.

The V call is TRBV7-3, the J call TRBJ2-1; D ambiguous. CDR1 and CDR2 from the germline V gene are SGHTA and FQGTGA. The CDR3 has 13 amino acids. With 2 bases removed from V and 6 bases from J, the gap between germline ends came to 8 bases. CDR3 amino acids: CASSLGLVNEQFF. CDR3 bases: TGTGCCAGCAGCTTAGGCCTAGTCAATGAGCAGTTCTTC.

This sequence joins TRBV20-1 and TRBJ1-1, with D unclear. Germline V CDR1 and CDR2: DFQATT, SNEGSKA (reference sequence). The CDR3 is made up of 11 amino acids. CDR3 sequence: CRAGTNTEAFF. The CDR3 nucleotides read TGCAGGGCGGGTACCAACACTGAAGCTTTCTTT.

This rearrangement joins TRBV18 to TRBJ2-1; the D gene is possibly TRBD2 (7 bases). The CDR3 contains 15 residues. Trimming stripped 2 bases from V and 9 bases from J, with 17 bases between. Germline values: CDR1 KGHSH, CDR2 LQKENI. The CDR3 region is CASSPAGAFGGEQFF. Here the CDR3 DNA reads TGTGCCAGCTCACCAGCGGGGGCCTTCGGGGGTGAGCAGTTCTTC.

The genes are TRBV19 and TRBJ2-5; perhaps TRBD1 as D (5 bases). The CDR3 covers 13 residues. Germline V gives CDR1 LNHDA, CDR2 SQIVND (reference sequence). V was shortened by 9 bases and J by 3 bases, with 14 bases between the two germline ends. The CDR3, as DNA: TGTGCCAGGGCGGATGGGGCTAAAGAGACCCAGTACTTC. Residues: CARADGAKETQYF. Together with reference TRBV19 and TRBJ2-5, the CDR3 gives the full variable domain: DGGITQSPKYLFRKEGQNVTLSCEQNLNHDAMYWYRQDPGQGLRLIYYSQIVNDFQKGDIAEGYSVSREKKESFPLTVTSAQKNPTAFYLCARADGAKETQYFGPGTRLLVL.

This chain uses TRBV25-1 with TRBJ2-7; 9 nucleotides align to TRBD1. Germline-derived CDR1 and CDR2 are MGHDK and SYGVNS. Germline trimming cut 1 base from V and 6 bases from J; bases unmatched to any gene: 10. This CDR3 is built from 16 residues. This chain's CDR3 is CASSESVRWTGAEQYF. The CDR3 coding sequence is TGTGCCAGCAGTGAATCAGTGAGGTGGACAGGGGCCGAGCAGTACTTC.

The chain has TRBV10-3 and TRBJ2-1, with TRBD2 matching 8 bases. The ends lost 11 bases at V and 11 bases at J; junction bases unmatched: 8. CDR3 size: 11 residues. Germline V gene lookup returns CDR1 ENHRY and CDR2 SYGVKD. CDR3 nucleotides: TGTGCCTTCCGTAGCGGGGTTAAGCAGTTCTTC. Amino acids: CAFRSGVKQFF.

There are a few counts of this clone. The rearrangement uses TRBV5-1 and TRBJ1-3; D remains unclear. Trimming pared 0 bases from V and 0 bases from J, leaving 13 bases between. CDR3 length: 17 amino acids. Germline V gene sequence: CDR1 SGHRS, CDR2 YFSETQ. CDR3 sequence: CASSLEGRSNSGNTIYF. CDR3 DNA: TGCGCCAGCAGCTTGGAAGGCAGGTCCAACTCTGGAAACACCATATATTTT.

This sequence joins TRBV3-1 (or the pseudogene TRBV3-2) and TRBJ1-5; D is possibly TRBD1 (5 bases). The V gene lost 3 bases and the J gene lost 0 bases, with 12 bases spanning the gap. The CDR3 loop spans 16 amino acids. CDR1 LGHDT and CDR2 YNNKEL come from the germline V gene (reference sequence). The CDR3 region is CASSHGGAYSNQPQHF. The CDR3 DNA reads as TGTGCCAGCAGCCACGGAGGGGCATATAGCAATCAGCCCCAGCATTTT.

The CDR3 region has the DNA TGCGCCAGCAGTGAGCAGGCCCGGGGGGTCTACGAGCAGTACTTC. Translated: CASSEQARGVYEQYF. The chain employs TRBV10-1 and TRBJ2-7; 7 nucleotides match TRBD2. V was pared by 2 bases and J by 3 bases, with 7 bases of the junction left unmatched. The germline V gene has CDR1 WNHNN and CDR2 SYGVQD (reference sequence). The CDR3 consists of 15 residues.

This sequence joins TRBV11-2 and TRBJ1-2; 8 positions agree with TRBD1. The germline gives CDR1 SGHAT, CDR2 FQNNGV. V lost 5 bases to trimming and J lost 8 bases; unmatched junction nucleotides: 7. The CDR3 length is 13 residues. The CDR3 DNA reads TGTGCCAGCAGCGCTAACAGGGGGAGCGGCTACACCTTC. This gives the protein CASSANRGSGYTF.

The chain carries TRBV18 and TRBJ2-2, with a weak D call TRBD1 (6 bases). Germline V lookup: CDR1 KGHSH, CDR2 LQKENI. Trimming shortened V by 4 bases and J by 4 bases, and 16 bases separated the two germline ends. CDR3 size: 16 residues. The DNA of the CDR3 is TGTGCCAGCTCACATCCACAAACAGGGCTCACCGGGGAGCTGTTTTTT. It is translated as CASSHPQTGLTGELFF.

This chain joins TRBV10-3 and TRBJ2-1, with 10 bases lining up with TRBD2. The CDR3 extends over 17 amino acids. CDR1 and CDR2 (germline): ENHRY, SYGVKD. Trimming removed 4 bases from V and 3 bases from J; junction bases left unmatched: 9. This CDR3 is CAISARSGTSDYNEQFF. The CDR3 DNA reads TGTGCCATCAGTGCCCGCTCCGGGACTAGCGACTACAATGAGCAGTTCTTC.

CDR3 in DNA: TGCGCCAGCAGTGAGGCCCAGTACTATGGCTACACCTTC. Residues: CASSEAQYYGYTF. The chain links TRBV10-1 to TRBJ1-2; D gene unclear. Germline V gene data show CDR1 as WNHNN and CDR2 as SYGVQD (reference sequence). The CDR3 loop spans 13 amino acids. The V end lost 2 bases, the J end lost 3 bases, and 7 bases lay between the germline ends.

The chain links TRBV6-5 to TRBJ2-2; D may be TRBD1 (5 bases). Deletions cut 5 bases from V and 4 bases from J, with 8 bases between. Germline lookup yields CDR1 MNHEY and CDR2 SVGAGI. The CDR3 loop spans 13 amino acids. The CDR3 DNA follows: TGTGCCAGCAGTATCCAGGGCACCGGGGAGCTGTTTTTT. Its translation: CASSIQGTGELFF.

V is TRBV27 and J is TRBJ2-3; 9 nucleotides line up with TRBD2. V lost 5 bases and J lost 2; bases outside the gene matches: 5. Germline loops: CDR1 MNHEY, CDR2 SMNVEV (reference sequence). The CDR3 is made up of 15 amino acids. CDR3 sequence (DNA): TGTGCCAGCAGTCGGGGACTAGCAGTCACAGATACGCAGTATTTT. This codes for CASSRGLAVTDTQYF.

The chain uses TRBV23-1 and TRBJ2-7; 7 bases are a match to TRBD1. TRBV23-1 is given ORF status, its function remaining uncertain. The CDR3 sequence is 16 residues long. The trim removed 2 bases at V and 4 bases at J, leaving 11 bases unmatched. CDR3 nucleotide sequence: TGCGCCAGCAGTCAACCTAAGGGGGCGCCCGTTTACGAGCAGTACTTC. The encoded protein is CASSQPKGAPVYEQYF.

Written as DNA, the CDR3 is TGTGCCAGCAGCACCTGGGACAGGATAATGAACACTGAAGCTTTCTTT. This translates into CASSTWDRIMNTEAFF. V and J are TRBV14 and TRBJ1-1, with TRBD1 matching over 8 bases. The CDR3 is 16 amino acids. Germline CDR1 SGHDN, CDR2 FVKESK. Trimming removed 5 bases from V and 0 bases from J; junction bases left unmatched: 8.